This TCR beta chain was identified in a study of metastatic and nonmetastatic thyroid tumors. Whole-study findings and limits: According to reports, the diversity of TCR beta was significantly higher in malignant thyroid tumors than in benign nodules, and this held in both blood and tumor samples.

The trim removed 4 bases at V and 10 bases at J, leaving 9 bases unmatched. The CDR3 is 16 amino acids. Germline CDR1 reads MNHNS; CDR2 reads SASEGT. As for this clone: Its antigen is not identified.

Thyroid surgery took place with no prior treatment in any patient. Using MiXCR, TCRdb reanalyzed the PCR reads. The data show 20,000 to 25,000 clones, 24% seen once. V gene TRBV6-1 combines with J gene TRBJ2-1; 14 bases line up with TRBD2. The TCR comes from a female donor with papillary thyroid cancer or a benign thyroid nodule (not recorded which). Some clones in this sample may be carry-over from other donors' samples. Sequences were obtained from tumor tissue. CDR3: CASSGGTSGSLKEQFF. In DNA form, the CDR3 reads TGTGCCAGCAGTGGGGGGACTAGCGGGAGTCTGAAGGAGCAGTTCTTC.